This T cell receptor (beta chain) was profiled in a study of T cell responses to AZD1222 COVID-19 vaccine. The study's findings and limits: Seropositive status at baseline applied to only a handful of AZD1222 recipients. In all cases, repertoires were sampled only after the peak T cell response. Dominant CD4 TCR responses targeted spike regions 160-218 and 743-854. Spike-specific TCR breadth and depth both grew after two AZD1222 doses.

Regarding this clone: Its antigen is unknown.

The CDR3 extends over 13 amino acids. From germline, CDR1 is SEHNR and CDR2 FQNEAQ (reference sequence). The V gene end was trimmed by 3 bases and the J gene end by 7 bases; junction bases not matched to a gene: 3. Data came from immunoSEQ multiplex PCR; TCRdb stores just in-frame clones and leaves some out. The data hold 45,000 to 65,000 clones, with 87% observed a single time. The origin of this receptor is an adult who received the AZD1222 COVID-19 vaccine. The genes are TRBV7-9 and TRBJ1-5; 7 positions agree with TRBD1. The sample consisted of peripheral blood, taken 28 days after the second AZD1222 dose. CDR3 sequence (DNA): TGTGCCAGCAGCTTTACAGGGGACCAGCCCCAGCATTTT. This encodes CASSFTGDQPQHF.